These 32 T cell receptor beta chains were sequenced from one sample in a study of cytomegalovirus exposure and HLA in healthy donors. PCR involved 60 Vbeta and 13 Jbeta primers. The protocol was immunoSEQ multiplex PCR, while the TCRdb copy is restricted to in-frame clones and leaves out a portion. The data show 210,000 or so clones, roughly 88% seen once. The source material was PBMCs. The receptors were sampled from a boy aged 2 to 10 in good health and CMV-seronegative.

The chain employs TRBV19 and TRBJ1-1; 7 bases map to TRBD1. The V segment lost 3 bases and the J segment 5 bases; nucleotides outside the gene matches: 12. The CDR3 extends over 16 amino acids. Germline CDR1 reads LNHDA; CDR2 reads SQIVND (reference sequence). The CDR3 region is CASSIIGGGGGTEAFF. The CDR3 bases are TGTGCCAGTAGTATCATTGGAGGGGGCGGGGGGACTGAAGCTTTCTTT.

CDR3 protein: CASSFPRGGAYEQYF. The CDR3 DNA is TGTGCCAGCAGCTTCCCGCGGGGGGGGGCCTACGAGCAGTACTTC. This rearrangement joins TRBV13 to TRBJ2-7; 9 bases are shared with TRBD2. Germline V lookup: CDR1 PRHDT, CDR2 FYEKMQ (reference sequence). The V and J ends lost 3 bases and 2 bases, in that order; junction bases with no gene match: 5. This CDR3 spans 15 amino acids.

The chain joins TRBV29-1 to TRBJ2-7; possibly TRBD2 for D (6 bases). The germline V and J ends were trimmed by 5 bases and 4 bases, with 12 bases remaining between them. Germline loops: CDR1 SQVTM, CDR2 ANQGSEA. The CDR3 totals 12 residues. CDR3 nucleotide sequence: TGCAGCGTTCAGGAGGGGCCATACGAGCAGTACTTC. Translating gives CSVQEGPYEQYF.

In the case of this clone: This likely comes from a read error, as the CDR3 has no conserved phenylalanine or tryptophan at its end. DNA for the CDR3: TGTGCCAGCAGCTTGTCAGGACAGGACTACGAGCAGTACCTC. Its protein is CASSLSGQDYEQYL. The V call is TRBV5-6, the J call TRBJ2-7; 7 bases are shared with TRBD1. From germline, CDR1 is SGHDT and CDR2 YYEEEE. The junction had 4 bases not matched to a gene; V was cut back by 1 base and J by 3 bases. There are 14 residues in the CDR3.

The genes are TRBV11-2 and TRBJ2-5; D is possibly TRBD2 (5 bases). Germline loops: CDR1 SGHAT, CDR2 FQNNGV. The CDR3 is 14 amino acids. V was pared by 5 bases and J by 0 bases, with 10 bases between. CDR3 protein: CASSRGGNQETQYF. The CDR3, as DNA: TGTGCCAGCAGCCGGGGTGGAAACCAAGAGACCCAGTACTTC. The full variable domain, completed using reference TRBV11-2 and TRBJ2-5, is EAGVAQSPRYKIIEKRQSVAFWCNPISGHATLYWYQQILGQGPKLLIQFQNNGVVDDSQLPKDRFSAERLKGVDSTLKIQPAKLEDSAVYLCASSRGGNQETQYFGPGTRLLVL.

V is TRBV27 and J is TRBJ2-3; 10 nucleotides agree with TRBD2. Unmatched junction bases numbered 3, after V lost 2 bases and J lost 4 bases. Germline V lookup: CDR1 MNHEY, CDR2 SMNVEV (reference sequence). The CDR3 is 15 residues long. CDR3 region: CASSLLAGDADTQYF. The CDR3 DNA reads as TGTGCCAGCAGTTTACTAGCGGGAGACGCAGATACGCAGTATTTT.

This chain links TRBV7-9 with TRBJ2-3, with a possible D match to TRBD2 (6 bases). Germline values: CDR1 SEHNR, CDR2 FQNEAQ (reference sequence). This CDR3 comprises 16 residues. V was shortened by 4 bases and J by 5 bases, with 19 bases between the two germline ends. Written as DNA, the CDR3 is TGTGCCAGCAGCTCCCCGAGGGAGCGGGTGGAAGATACGCAGTATTTT. As protein: CASSSPRERVEDTQYF.

The V call is TRBV6-5, the J call TRBJ1-4; D uncertain. CDR3 length equals 16 residues. Trimming removed 0 bases from V and 8 bases from J, with 16 bases in between. CDR1 and CDR2 (germline): MNHEY, SVGAGI. Here the CDR3 DNA reads TGTGCCAGCAGTTACTCGGTGAGGCGGGGTGGAGAAAAACTGTTTTTT. This gives the protein CASSYSVRRGGEKLFF.

The chain has TRBV6-5 and TRBJ2-7; 11 nucleotides match TRBD2. V gave up 2 bases and J gave up 3 bases; unmatched junction bases: 3. The CDR3 is made up of 15 amino acids. The germline V gene encodes CDR1 MNHEY and CDR2 SVGAGI. DNA of the CDR3: TGTGCCAGCAGTTACACTAGCGGGGGCTTCTACGAGCAGTACTTC. Encoded protein: CASSYTSGGFYEQYF.

The CDR3 region is CASSLRGMVTGELFF. CDR3 nucleotides: TGTGCCAGCAGCTTAAGAGGCATGGTAACCGGGGAGCTGTTTTTT. The V and J genes are TRBV7-2 and TRBJ2-2; D not certain. Trimming took off 2 bases at V and 5 bases at J, with 12 bases between the two ends. The CDR3 runs 15 residues. Germline V gives CDR1 SGHTA, CDR2 FQGNSA.

The chain is built from TRBV9 and TRBJ1-5; tentative D call: TRBD1 (6 bases). CDR1 SGDLS and CDR2 YYNGEE come from the germline V gene. Trimming took off 3 bases at V and 3 bases at J, with 13 bases between the two ends. CDR3 length equals 15 residues. In nucleotides, the CDR3 is TGTGCCAGCAGCGACCGGGACACCTACAATCAGCCCCAGCATTTT. As protein: CASSDRDTYNQPQHF.

The chain recombines TRBV14 with TRBJ1-2; a weak D match, TRBD1 (6 bases). The V gene's germline CDR1 is SGHDN and CDR2 FVKESK. V was pared by 2 bases and J by 3 bases, with 10 bases between. The CDR3 consists of 14 residues. CDR3 in DNA: TGTGCCAGCAGCCAACAACCAGGGGACTATGGCTACACCTTC. As protein: CASSQQPGDYGYTF.

The chain links TRBV7-9 to TRBJ2-7; weak D call: TRBD2 (6 bases). The CDR3 consists of 14 residues. Trimming took 3 bases from V and 5 from J, leaving 14 bases between them. Germline V gene lookup returns CDR1 SEHNR and CDR2 FQNEAQ (reference sequence). The CDR3 DNA is TGTGCCAGCAGCTTTCCTGGGGGGAAGGACGAGCAGTACTTC. It is translated as CASSFPGGKDEQYF.

The chain employs TRBV6-6 and TRBJ1-2; TRBD1 agrees at 8 bases. The CDR3 length is 14 residues. Per the germline V gene, CDR1 is MNHNY and CDR2 is SVGAGI (reference sequence). V lost 6 bases and J lost 4; bases outside the gene matches: 7. CDR3 coding DNA: TGTGCCAGCAGCCTCGGGACAGGTTCCTATGGCTACACCTTC. This sequence encodes CASSLGTGSYGYTF.

The rearrangement uses TRBV1 and TRBJ2-1; TRBD2 is the table's D call and was not checked against the DNA. TRBV1 is described as a pseudogene. This CDR3 has 16 residues. Written as DNA, the CDR3 is TGCACCAGCAGCCAAGAGACGGGAGGGACCTACAATGAGCAGTTCTTC. This translates into CTSSQETGGTYNEQFF.

The J gene is TRBJ2-5, the V gene TRBV9; no clear D gene. The CDR3 is 15 residues long. From germline, CDR1 is SGDLS and CDR2 YYNGEE. V gave up 0 bases and J gave up 5 bases, with 14 bases separating them. For the CDR3, the DNA is TGTGCCAGCAGCGTAGAGGCCGGCGGTTGGGAGACCCAGTACTTC. Amino acids: CASSVEAGGWETQYF.

The genes are TRBV2 and TRBJ2-1, with D possibly matching TRBD1 (6 bases). CDR1 SNHLY and CDR2 FYNNEI come from the germline V gene. Trimming cost V 3 bases and J 6 bases, with 15 bases left between them. The CDR3 is made up of 15 amino acids. Here the CDR3 reads CASSEFGQGINEQFF. The CDR3 nucleotides are TGTGCCAGCAGTGAGTTCGGGCAGGGGATCAATGAGCAGTTCTTC.

The CDR3 is CASSLAPVSGDSTDTQYF. Here the CDR3 DNA reads TGTGCCAGCAGCTTAGCGCCGGTTAGCGGGGATAGCACAGATACGCAGTATTTT. The chain carries TRBV7-6 and TRBJ2-3, with 8 bases lining up with TRBD2. Germline V lookup: CDR1 SGHVS, CDR2 FNYEAQ. Trimming at V came to 0 bases and at J to 0 bases, leaving 8 bases not matched to a gene. This CDR3 is 18 amino acids long.

The chain couples TRBV5-1 to TRBJ2-2; 9 bases fit TRBD1. The V and J ends lost 0 bases and 3 bases, in that order; junction bases with no gene match: 6. Germline V lookup: CDR1 SGHRS, CDR2 YFSETQ. The CDR3 has 17 amino acids. The CDR3 DNA follows: TGCGCCAGCAGCTTGGTGGCACAGGGGGCTCACACCGGGGAGCTGTTTTTT. It encodes CASSLVAQGAHTGELFF.

The rearrangement joins TRBV4-1 to TRBJ1-6; TRBD1 matches 9 bases. CDR3 size: 15 residues. With V trimmed by 5 bases and J by 16 bases, 15 bases remained unmatched. CDR1 is MGHRA, CDR2 YSYEKL, per germline. The CDR3 DNA follows: TGCGCCAGCAGCGCAACCGGGACAGGGCCTCCTGATCTCCACTTT. This codes for CASSATGTGPPDLHF.

There are a few counts of this clone. This rearrangement joins TRBV6-5 to TRBJ1-2, with D possibly being TRBD1 (6 bases). V dropped 6 bases and J dropped 4 bases, with 9 bases sitting between them. CDR3 length: 12 amino acids. The V gene's germline CDR1 is MNHEY and CDR2 SVGAGI. The CDR3 DNA reads TGTGCCAGCAGCCTGGACAGCTATGGCTACACCTTC. Protein sequence: CASSLDSYGYTF.

This chain links TRBV30 with TRBJ2-7; TRBD1 aligns across 9 bases. The J segment lost 3 bases and the V segment lost 4 bases, leaving 7 bases of the junction unmatched. The CDR3 is 14 amino acids. The germline CDR1 and CDR2 sequences are GTSNPN and SVGIG (reference sequence). CDR3 in DNA: TGTGCCTGGATGCGACAGGGGGTCCGCTACGAGCAGTACTTC. This translates into CAWMRQGVRYEQYF.

The chain uses TRBV9 and TRBJ1-3, with TRBD1 as a possible D gene (6 bases). The V and J ends lost 5 bases and 5 bases respectively, with 8 bases between them. This CDR3 is 12 amino acids long. CDR1 is SGDLS, CDR2 YYNGEE, per germline. CDR3 residues: CASRDSRNTIYF. The CDR3 region has the DNA TGTGCCAGCAGGGACAGCCGAAACACCATATATTTT.

In this sample, this clone turned up once. The V gene is TRBV4-1, the J gene TRBJ2-7; D perhaps matches TRBD2 (6 bases). CDR3 length: 15 residues. Per the germline V gene, CDR1 is MGHRA and CDR2 is YSYEKL. V was clipped by 1 base and J by 3 bases, with 13 bases between them. The CDR3 region has the DNA TGCGCCAGCAGCCAAGGATGGCGGGGAGACTACGAGCAGTACTTC. Its translation: CASSQGWRGDYEQYF.

This clone has a single count. The chain combines TRBV18 with TRBJ1-2, with TRBD1 matching 7 bases. Losses at the gene ends were 6 bases for V and 2 bases for J; bases not matched to a gene: 6. Germline-derived CDR1 and CDR2 are KGHSH and LQKENI. The CDR3 length is 14 residues. As DNA, the CDR3 is TGTGCCAGCTCTACAGGGGACTCAAACTATGGCTACACCTTC. Protein: CASSTGDSNYGYTF.

The chain's CDR3 is CASSVATGYTF. CDR3 DNA: TGTGCCAGCAGCGTAGCTACTGGCTACACCTTC. This chain links TRBV9 with TRBJ1-2, with D uncertain. This CDR3 is built from 11 residues. With 0 bases removed from V and 7 bases from J, the gap between germline ends came to 4 bases. Germline V CDR1 and CDR2: SGDLS, YYNGEE. The variable domain in full, with the rest retrieved from reference TRBV9 and TRBJ1-2, is DSGVTQTPKHLITATGQRVTLRCSPRSGDLSVYWYQQSLDQGLQFLIQYYNGEERAKGNILERFSAQQFPDLHSELNLSSLELGDSALYFCASSVATGYTFGSGTRLTVV.

The DNA of the CDR3 is TGTGCCAGCAGTTCAGGGCGGCCCCAGCATTTT. This translates into CASSSGRPQHF. This chain links TRBV2 with TRBJ1-5; D is possibly TRBD1 (5 bases). Germline V gene lookup returns CDR1 SNHLY and CDR2 FYNNEI. V was clipped by 5 bases and J by 9 bases, with 8 bases between them. The CDR3 is 11 residues long.

In DNA form, the CDR3 reads TGCGCCAGCAGCTTTTCGGGACAGCTCGCGAACACCGGGGAGCTGTTTTTT. As protein: CASSFSGQLANTGELFF. The chain recombines TRBV5-1 with TRBJ2-2; 7 bases line up with TRBD1. Germline V lookup: CDR1 SGHRS, CDR2 YFSETQ. V lost 2 bases, J lost 0 bases, and 7 bases stayed unmatched. The CDR3 is made up of 17 amino acids.

Here the CDR3 reads CASSRTPSGDQYF. For the CDR3, the DNA is TGTGCCAGCAGTCGAACCCCTAGCGGGGACCAGTACTTC. The chain is built from TRBV7-9 and TRBJ2-7; TRBD2 agrees at 9 bases. The CDR3 sequence is 13 residues long. The V and J ends lost 6 bases and 10 bases, in that order; junction bases with no gene match: 10. Germline V gives CDR1 SEHNR, CDR2 FQNEAQ (reference sequence).

This clone was recorded only once. The V call is TRBV5-4, the J call TRBJ2-5; TRBD2 matches 10 bases. Germline V gives CDR1 SGHNT, CDR2 YYREEE (reference sequence). The length of the CDR3 is 19 residues. V was pared by 3 bases and J by 4 bases, with 18 bases of the junction left unmatched. In nucleotides, the CDR3 is TGTGCCAGCAGCTGGACGGTAGTAATAGCGGGAGGAGGGCCAGAGACCCAGTACTTC. It yields the protein CASSWTVVIAGGGPETQYF.

CDR3 sequence reads: CASSLRRSTYEQYF. The CDR3 DNA is TGTGCCAGCAGTTTACGGAGATCCACCTACGAGCAGTACTTC. V usage is TRBV27 and J usage is TRBJ2-7; D is unresolved. Trimming removed 2 bases at V and 2 bases at J, with 10 bases between. The CDR3 covers 14 residues. Germline CDR1 reads MNHEY; CDR2 reads SMNVEV (reference sequence).

The chain employs TRBV6-5 and TRBJ2-2; possible D gene TRBD2, 6 bases. The V end was cut by 1 base, the J end by 1 base, with 10 bases between. CDR1 is MNHEY, CDR2 SVGAGI, per germline. This CDR3 is 16 amino acids long. For the CDR3, the DNA is TGTGCCAGCAGTTACTGGGTTAGCGGGAACACCGGGGAGCTGTTTTTT. Translation gives CASSYWVSGNTGELFF.